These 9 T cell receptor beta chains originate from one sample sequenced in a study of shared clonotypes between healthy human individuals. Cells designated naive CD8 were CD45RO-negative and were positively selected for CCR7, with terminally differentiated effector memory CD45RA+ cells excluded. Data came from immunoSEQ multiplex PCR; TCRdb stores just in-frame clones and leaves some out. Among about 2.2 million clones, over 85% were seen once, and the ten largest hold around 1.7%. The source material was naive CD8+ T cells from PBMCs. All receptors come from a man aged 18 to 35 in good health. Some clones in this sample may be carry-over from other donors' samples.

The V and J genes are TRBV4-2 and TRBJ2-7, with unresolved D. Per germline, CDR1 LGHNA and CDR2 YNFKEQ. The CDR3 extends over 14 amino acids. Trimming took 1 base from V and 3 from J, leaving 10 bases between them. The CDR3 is CASSQGLGHYEQYF. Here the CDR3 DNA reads TGTGCCAGCAGCCAAGGTCTGGGTCACTACGAGCAGTACTTC.

CDR3 sequence: CASSYQDTSTDTQYF. Written as DNA, the CDR3 is TGTGCCAGCAGTTACCAGGACACTAGCACAGATACGCAGTATTTT. The chain recombines TRBV27 with TRBJ2-3; TRBD1 is a possible D gene (5 bases). This CDR3 is built from 15 residues. Germline CDR1 MNHEY, CDR2 SMNVEV (reference sequence). Trimming left V 4 bases short and J 0 bases short, with 11 bases between.

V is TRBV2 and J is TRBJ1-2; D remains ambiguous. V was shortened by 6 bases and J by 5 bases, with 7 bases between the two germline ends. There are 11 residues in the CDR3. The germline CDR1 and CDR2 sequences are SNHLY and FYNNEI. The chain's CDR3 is CASRPMYGYTF. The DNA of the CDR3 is TGTGCCAGCAGGCCCATGTATGGCTACACCTTC.

In DNA form, the CDR3 reads TGTGCCGCGAGGGCTCAGACCGATGAGCAGTTCTTC. Amino acids: CAARAQTDEQFF. This chain connects TRBV7-9 to TRBJ2-1; D is perhaps TRBD2 (5 bases). CDR1 is SEHNR, CDR2 FQNEAQ, per germline (reference sequence). The CDR3 totals 12 residues. The ends were cut back, 11 bases at V and 8 bases at J, with 16 bases in the middle.

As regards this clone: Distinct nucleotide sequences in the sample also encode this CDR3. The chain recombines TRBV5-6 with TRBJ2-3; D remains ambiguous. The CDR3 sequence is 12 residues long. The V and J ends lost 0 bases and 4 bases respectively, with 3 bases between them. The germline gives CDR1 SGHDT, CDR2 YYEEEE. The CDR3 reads CASSLVADTQYF. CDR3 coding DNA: TGTGCCAGCAGCTTGGTGGCAGATACGCAGTATTTT.

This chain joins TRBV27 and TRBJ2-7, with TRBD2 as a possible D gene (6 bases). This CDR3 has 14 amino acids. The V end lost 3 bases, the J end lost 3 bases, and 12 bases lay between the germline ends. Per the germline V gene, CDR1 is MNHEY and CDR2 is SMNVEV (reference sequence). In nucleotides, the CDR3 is TGTGCCAGCAGTTTGGACGGGAGTATCTACGAGCAGTACTTC. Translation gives CASSLDGSIYEQYF.

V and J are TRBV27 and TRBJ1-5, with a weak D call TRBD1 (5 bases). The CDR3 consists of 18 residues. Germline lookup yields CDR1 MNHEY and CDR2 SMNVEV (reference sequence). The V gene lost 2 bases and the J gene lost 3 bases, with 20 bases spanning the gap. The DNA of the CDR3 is TGTGCCAGCAGTTTACCCTCGCCGGGACGGAGATCCAATCAGCCCCAGCATTTT. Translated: CASSLPSPGRRSNQPQHF.

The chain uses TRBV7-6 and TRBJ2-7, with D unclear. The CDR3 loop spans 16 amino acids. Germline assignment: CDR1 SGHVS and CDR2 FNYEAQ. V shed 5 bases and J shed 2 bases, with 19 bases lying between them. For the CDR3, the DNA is TGTGCCAGCAGCATATCCCCGGACGGACCAACCTACGAGCAGTACTTC. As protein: CASSISPDGPTYEQYF.

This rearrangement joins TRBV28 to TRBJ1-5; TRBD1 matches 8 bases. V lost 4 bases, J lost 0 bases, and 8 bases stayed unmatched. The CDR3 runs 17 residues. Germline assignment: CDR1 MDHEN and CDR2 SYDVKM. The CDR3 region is CASSSGQEGYSNQPQHF. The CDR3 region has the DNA TGTGCCAGCAGTTCGGGACAGGAGGGTTATAGCAATCAGCCCCAGCATTTT.